The 25 T cell receptor beta chains presented below share a single source sample, sequenced in a study of blood T cell repertoires in COVID-19. This table comes from immunoSEQ multiplex PCR, and its TCRdb copy is limited to in-frame clones, with some not included. The sample lists 310,000 or so clones, approximately 92% occurring once. Sequencing was carried out using PBMCs or T cells enriched from blood (not recorded which). The receptors derive from a woman aged 25 to 39 who had recovered from COVID-19.

The chain employs TRBV27 and TRBJ1-5; maybe TRBD1 (6 bases). V was clipped by 6 bases and J by 4 bases, with 13 bases between them. There are 14 residues in the CDR3. Germline assignment: CDR1 MNHEY and CDR2 SMNVEV (reference sequence). The CDR3, as DNA: TGTGCCAGCAGCCTCCAGGGGAATAATCAGCCCCAGCATTTT. As protein: CASSLQGNNQPQHF.

This chain joins TRBV28 and TRBJ1-4; D unclear. This CDR3 comprises 15 residues. Trimming took off 2 bases at V and 5 bases at J, with 12 bases between the two ends. Germline assignment: CDR1 MDHEN and CDR2 SYDVKM. As DNA, the CDR3 is TGTGCCAGCAGTTTAAATGTCGGGGAAAATGAAAAACTGTTTTTT. Encoded protein: CASSLNVGENEKLFF.

The CDR3 region is CAIGGTGGGTDTQYF. Here the CDR3 DNA reads TGTGCCATCGGAGGAACGGGGGGGGGCACAGATACGCAGTATTTT. The chain joins TRBV10-3 to TRBJ2-3; 8 nucleotides align to TRBD2. Per the germline V gene, CDR1 is ENHRY and CDR2 is SYGVKD. This CDR3 region has 15 residues. V was pared by 8 bases and J by 1 base, with 8 bases of the junction left unmatched.

This chain uses TRBV28 with TRBJ1-4, with TRBD1 as a possible D gene (5 bases). The CDR3 is made up of 15 amino acids. Trimming took off 3 bases at V and 2 bases at J, with 10 bases between the two ends. The germline CDR1 and CDR2 sequences are MDHEN and SYDVKM. The CDR3 nucleotides read TGTGCCAGCAGTTTCGGGGGTATGACTAATGAAAAACTGTTTTTT. Protein: CASSFGGMTNEKLFF.

CDR3 residues: CASSLLYMDRASYTF. CDR3 bases: TGTGCCAGCAGTTTATTGTATATGGACAGGGCGAGCTACACCTTC. This chain links TRBV28 with TRBJ1-2; TRBD1 matches 8 bases. The germline V gene has CDR1 MDHEN and CDR2 SYDVKM. With 1 base clipped from V and 9 bases from J, the junction kept 10 bases outside the gene matches. This CDR3 contains 15 residues.

The rearrangement uses TRBV7-8 and TRBJ2-7; D is perhaps TRBD1 (6 bases). Trimming pared 6 bases from V and 10 bases from J, leaving 16 bases between. The CDR3 consists of 12 residues. Germline V gene sequence: CDR1 SGHVS, CDR2 FQNEAQ. CDR3: CASSSNRDIQYF. In nucleotides, the CDR3 is TGTGCCAGCAGTTCAAATCGGGACATCCAGTACTTC.

The V gene is TRBV14, the J gene TRBJ2-1; D is uncertain. CDR1 and CDR2 from the germline V gene are SGHDN and FVKESK. The CDR3 contains 14 residues. V was clipped by 0 bases and J by 4 bases, with 7 bases between them. DNA for the CDR3: TGTGCCAGCAGCCAAGATCTCAGTTACAATGAGCAGTTCTTC. Its protein is CASSQDLSYNEQFF.

This clone was found once. The chain links TRBV7-3 to TRBJ2-5, with TRBD2 matching over 10 bases. After removal of 5 bases from V and 5 bases from J, the junction contained 8 bases not matched to a gene. The germline V gene encodes CDR1 SGHTA and CDR2 FQGTGA. The length of the CDR3 is 15 residues. The CDR3 spells CASSDLAGASETQYF. CDR3 coding DNA: TGTGCCAGCAGCGACCTAGCGGGAGCGTCTGAGACCCAGTACTTC.

The chain couples TRBV21-1 to TRBJ2-7; TRBD2 is the table's D call, not checked against the DNA. TRBV21-1 is annotated as a pseudogene. CDR3 length equals 18 residues. The CDR3 protein is CASSKPKAGGGRPYEQYF. In DNA, the CDR3 is TGTGCCAGCAGCAAACCCAAAGCGGGGGGCGGGAGACCATACGAGCAGTACTTC.

This clone was seen once. V usage is TRBV5-6 and J usage is TRBJ2-1, with TRBD2 matching 13 bases. The CDR3 covers 18 residues. The germline V gene encodes CDR1 SGHDT and CDR2 YYEEEE. After removal of 3 bases from V and 2 bases from J, the junction contained 8 bases not matched to a gene. CDR3 nucleotide sequence: TGTGCCAGCAGCTCCGTTACTAGCGGGAGGGGGGCCTACAATGAGCAGTTCTTC. Amino acids: CASSSVTSGRGAYNEQFF.

The chain combines TRBV7-2 with TRBJ1-1; no definite D call. CDR3 length: 14 amino acids. Between the trimmed V and J ends, which lost 5 bases and 7 bases, there was a span of 17 bases. The germline gives CDR1 SGHTA, CDR2 FQGNSA. The CDR3 DNA is TGTGCCAGCAGCCCCTCAACGGGTCGGGGTGAAGCTTTCTTT. Its protein product is CASSPSTGRGEAFF.

This chain uses TRBV7-9 with TRBJ2-3, with no clear D. Trimming removed 10 bases at V and 4 bases at J, with 12 bases between. The CDR3 runs 12 residues. Germline CDR1 reads SEHNR; CDR2 reads FQNEAQ (reference sequence). The CDR3 bases are TGTGCCATCTCTTCCCCCCCAGATACGCAGTATTTT. Translation: CAISSPPDTQYF.

The chain has TRBV14 and TRBJ2-1, with D perhaps TRBD2 (6 bases). This CDR3 is built from 17 residues. The germline V gene has CDR1 SGHDN and CDR2 FVKESK. V lost 1 base and J lost 9, with 22 bases in between. The chain's CDR3 is CASSQVARLELSGEQFF. The CDR3 coding sequence is TGTGCCAGCAGCCAAGTAGCGAGACTAGAGTTGTCCGGTGAGCAGTTCTTC. Complete variable domain (other parts from reference TRBV14 and TRBJ2-1): EAGVTQFPSHSVIEKGQTVTLRCDPISGHDNLYWYRRVMGKEIKFLLHFVKESKQDESGMPNNRFLAERTGGTYSTLKVQPAELEDSGVYFCASSQVARLELSGEQFFGPGTRLTVL.

The J gene is TRBJ2-7, the V gene TRBV9; TRBD2 aligns across 9 bases. This CDR3 is built from 16 residues. Germline CDR1 and CDR2: SGDLS and YYNGEE. V shed 0 bases and J 1 base; nucleotides not matched to a gene: 5. Here the CDR3 reads CASSVGASGRSYEQYF. The CDR3 DNA sequence: TGTGCCAGCAGCGTAGGCGCGAGCGGGAGGTCCTACGAGCAGTACTTC.

V and J are TRBV6-6 and TRBJ2-3; TRBD2 aligns across 7 bases. The length of the CDR3 is 14 residues. Trimming removed 4 bases from V and 2 bases from J; junction bases left unmatched: 3. In germline, CDR1 is MNHNY, CDR2 SVGAGI (reference sequence). CDR3 sequence reads: CASSSSGVTDTQYF. CDR3 bases: TGTGCCAGCAGTTCCAGCGGGGTCACAGATACGCAGTATTTT.

This clone was seen a handful of times. The gene calls are TRBV19 and TRBJ1-1; D is ambiguous. Germline V gene data show CDR1 as LNHDA and CDR2 as SQIVND (reference sequence). V lost 5 bases and J lost 2, with 9 bases in between. This CDR3 spans 13 amino acids. CDR3 sequence reads: CASSLGGNTEAFF. CDR3 sequence (DNA): TGTGCCAGTAGTCTGGGAGGTAACACTGAAGCTTTCTTT. The complete variable domain, with remaining parts taken from reference TRBV19 and TRBJ1-1, reads DGGITQSPKYLFRKEGQNVTLSCEQNLNHDAMYWYRQDPGQGLRLIYYSQIVNDFQKGDIAEGYSVSREKKESFPLTVTSAQKNPTAFYLCASSLGGNTEAFFGQGTRLTVV.

The V gene is TRBV11-2, the J gene TRBJ2-7; TRBD2 matches at 7 bases. Germline assignment: CDR1 SGHAT and CDR2 FQNNGV. The CDR3 length is 12 residues. V lost 5 bases and J lost 6; bases outside the gene matches: 4. CDR3 DNA: TGTGCCAGCAGCCCCCGGACTAGCGAGCAGTACTTC. Protein: CASSPRTSEQYF. The entire variable domain, with the rest obtained from reference TRBV11-2 and TRBJ2-7, is as follows: EAGVAQSPRYKIIEKRQSVAFWCNPISGHATLYWYQQILGQGPKLLIQFQNNGVVDDSQLPKDRFSAERLKGVDSTLKIQPAKLEDSAVYLCASSPRTSEQYFGPGTRLTVT.

This clone has a single count. The rearrangement links TRBV13 to TRBJ1-5; D not resolved. Trimming stripped 6 bases from V and 4 bases from J, with 7 bases between. Per the germline V gene, CDR1 is PRHDT and CDR2 is FYEKMQ (reference sequence). The CDR3 runs 12 residues. This CDR3 is CASSLLNQPQHF. The DNA of the CDR3 is TGTGCCAGCAGTCTTCTTAATCAGCCCCAGCATTTT.

The rearrangement links TRBV6-4 to TRBJ2-6; tentatively, D is TRBD1 (5 bases). The CDR3 is 16 residues long. The germline CDR1 and CDR2 sequences are MRHNA and SNTAGT. The V gene lost 3 bases and the J gene lost 0 bases, with 9 bases spanning the gap. CDR3 sequence (DNA): TGTGCCAGCAGTGATTCGGACAACTCTGGGGCCAACGTCCTGACTTTC. This sequence encodes CASSDSDNSGANVLTF.

The CDR3 here is CASSFGTNYNEQFF. The CDR3 DNA follows: TGTGCCAGTAGTTTCGGGACTAACTACAATGAGCAGTTCTTC. V gene TRBV19 combines with J gene TRBJ2-1; 7 bases match TRBD2. The V gene end was trimmed by 5 bases and the J gene end by 3 bases; junction bases not matched to a gene: 4. The V gene's germline CDR1 is LNHDA and CDR2 SQIVND (reference sequence). The CDR3 is 14 residues long.

The chain recombines TRBV14 with TRBJ2-1, with D possibly matching TRBD1 (6 bases). This CDR3 contains 15 residues. The germline V gene encodes CDR1 SGHDN and CDR2 FVKESK. V lost 0 bases and J lost 0, with 6 bases in between. The CDR3 sequence: CASSQDRGSYNEQFF. The CDR3 region has the DNA TGTGCCAGCAGCCAAGACAGGGGCTCCTACAATGAGCAGTTCTTC.

The genes are TRBV11-2 and TRBJ2-7; 14 positions match TRBD2. After removal of 1 base from V and 2 bases from J, the junction contained 4 bases not matched to a gene. Per germline, CDR1 SGHAT and CDR2 FQNNGV. The CDR3 has 17 amino acids. CDR3 coding DNA: TGTGCCAGCAGCTTAGTCGGACTAGCGGGGGGAACCTACGAGCAGTACTTC. Its translation: CASSLVGLAGGTYEQYF.

The chain carries TRBV27 and TRBJ1-5; the D gene is possibly TRBD1 (5 bases). Germline lookup yields CDR1 MNHEY and CDR2 SMNVEV (reference sequence). Deletions cut 0 bases from V and 5 bases from J, with 14 bases between. The CDR3 has 16 residues. Here the CDR3 reads CASSLSAGRSDQPQHF. The CDR3 DNA reads as TGTGCCAGCAGTTTATCGGCGGGACGGTCGGATCAGCCCCAGCATTTT.

The J gene is TRBJ1-4, the V gene TRBV4-2; D is ambiguous. Germline V gives CDR1 LGHNA, CDR2 YNFKEQ. The length of the CDR3 is 15 residues. V was pared by 0 bases and J by 4 bases, with 9 bases between. Here the CDR3 DNA reads TGTGCCAGCAGCCAAGATCGCCGTAGTAATGAAAAACTGTTTTTT. Encoded protein: CASSQDRRSNEKLFF.

The chain combines TRBV10-1 with TRBJ1-1, with a possible D match to TRBD1 (6 bases). Trimming removed 2 bases at V and 4 bases at J, with 8 bases between. The CDR3 length is 13 residues. The germline CDR1 and CDR2 sequences are WNHNN and SYGVQD (reference sequence). CDR3 bases: TGCGCCAGCAGTGAGAGGGGGGGCACTGAAGCTTTCTTT. Translation: CASSERGGTEAFF.